These T cell receptor beta chains were read from a single sample in a study. The method was immunoSEQ multiplex PCR; TCRdb's version includes in-frame clones alone and lacks a portion of them. Counted here are some 68,000 clones, around 93% occurring once; the ten biggest clones make up under 4.5%. Source material: PBMCs. The receptors shown here come from a man aged 40-55 years with rheumatoid arthritis. Both conserved end residues are part of each CDR3. Fields, in order: V gene, J gene, clone size, CDR3 protein. Not every row has a clone size; where given, it reads once, few, many or a size class.

V: TRBV6-4; J: TRBJ2-2; size: NA; CDR3: CASSDNLAPTGELFF
V: TRBV7-9; J: TRBJ2-7; size: NA; CDR3: CASSLLLTVEQYF
V: TRBV19; J: TRBJ2-2; size: NA; CDR3: CASSHRTGGGTGELFF
V: TRBV7-2; J: TRBJ2-1; size: NA; CDR3: CASSPSSGAQFF
V: TRBV2; J: TRBJ2-2; size: NA; CDR3: CATATGPGVGELFF
V: TRBV14; J: TRBJ1-1; size: NA; CDR3: CASSHLTEVTDTEAFF
V: TRBV29-1; J: TRBJ1-5; size: once; CDR3: CSVEVGGRDQPQHF
V: TRBV5-1; J: TRBJ1-1; size: NA; CDR3: CASSLTKDEAFF
V: TRBV3-1/TRBV3-2; J: TRBJ2-7; size: NA; CDR3: CASSQEGTVFEQYF
V: TRBV27; J: TRBJ1-2; size: NA; CDR3: CASRLAGSYYGYTF
V: TRBV19; J: TRBJ2-3; size: once; CDR3: CASSLPTGRTDTQYF
V: TRBV6-6; J: TRBJ1-2; size: NA; CDR3: CASTRPSNYGYTF
V: TRBV13; J: TRBJ2-7; size: NA; CDR3: CASSYFSSSEQYF
V: TRBV7-9; J: TRBJ2-2; size: NA; CDR3: CASSPGTGNTGELFF
V: TRBV5-1; J: TRBJ2-5; size: NA; CDR3: CASSKLTGGAETQYF
V: TRBV18; J: TRBJ1-2; size: NA; CDR3: CASSPPSANYGYTF
V: TRBV7-8; J: TRBJ2-2; size: NA; CDR3: CASSHLDWGNTGELFF
V: TRBV23-1; J: TRBJ1-1; size: NA; CDR3: CASSQSDRVVNTEAFF
V: TRBV7-3; J: TRBJ2-1; size: NA; CDR3: CASSQGLAEYNEQFF
V: TRBV13; J: TRBJ2-1; size: NA; CDR3: CASSSRGGSYNEQFF
V: TRBV27; J: TRBJ1-1; size: NA; CDR3: CASSLRGRYTEAFF
V: TRBV29-1; J: TRBJ2-3; size: NA; CDR3: CSVEEREGVKDTQYF
V: TRBV19; J: TRBJ2-7; size: few; CDR3: CASSLNSNPSYEQYF
V: TRBV15; J: TRBJ2-2; size: NA; CDR3: CATSREITGDGGELFF
V: TRBV5-4; J: TRBJ1-2; size: NA; CDR3: CASNMDRGFGGYTF
V: TRBV27; J: TRBJ2-3; size: NA; CDR3: CASSLSRSSTDTQYF
V: TRBV28; J: TRBJ1-1; size: NA; CDR3: CASIGQGAGNTEAFF
V: TRBV5-4; J: TRBJ2-1; size: NA; CDR3: CASSLRNSGDYNEQFF
V: TRBV7-2; J: TRBJ1-5; size: NA; CDR3: CASSTGVGRGQPQHF
V: TRBV19; J: TRBJ1-5; size: few; CDR3: CASSSLGASNQPQHF
V: TRBV2; J: TRBJ2-5; size: NA; CDR3: CASRLAGVVGETQYF
V: TRBV4-1; J: TRBJ1-3; size: NA; CDR3: CASSRVGGHSSGNTIYF
V: TRBV6-5; J: TRBJ2-5; size: NA; CDR3: CASSLDRGLTETQYF
V: TRBV6-5; J: TRBJ2-2; size: NA; CDR3: CATHLTGELFF
V: TRBV27; J: TRBJ2-7; size: few; CDR3: CASSLAQGIYEQYF
V: TRBV18; J: TRBJ1-6; size: NA; CDR3: CASSPANAPLHF
V: TRBV7-8; J: TRBJ2-1; size: NA; CDR3: CASGAGLAYNEQFF
V: TRBV7-9; J: TRBJ2-7; size: NA; CDR3: CASSFSGGRLSYEQYF